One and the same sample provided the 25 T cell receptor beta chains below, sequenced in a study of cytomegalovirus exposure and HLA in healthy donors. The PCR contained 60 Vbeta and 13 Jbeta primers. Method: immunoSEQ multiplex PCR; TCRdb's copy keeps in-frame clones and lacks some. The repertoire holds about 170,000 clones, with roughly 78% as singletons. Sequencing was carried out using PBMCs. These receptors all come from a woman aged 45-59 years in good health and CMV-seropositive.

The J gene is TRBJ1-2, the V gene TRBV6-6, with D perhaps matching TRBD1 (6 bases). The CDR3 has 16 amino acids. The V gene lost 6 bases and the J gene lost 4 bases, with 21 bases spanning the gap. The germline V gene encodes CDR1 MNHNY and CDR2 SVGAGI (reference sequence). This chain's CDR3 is CASSLTTGDYPYGYTF. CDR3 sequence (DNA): TGTGCCAGCAGCCTCACGACAGGAGATTACCCCTATGGCTACACCTTC.

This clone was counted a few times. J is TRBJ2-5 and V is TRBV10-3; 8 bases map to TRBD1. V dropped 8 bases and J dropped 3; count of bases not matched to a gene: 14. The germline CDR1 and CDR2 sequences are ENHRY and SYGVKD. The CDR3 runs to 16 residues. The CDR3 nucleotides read TGTGCCATCTTCCCCCCCCCGGCAGGGGGCGAAGAGACCCAGTACTTC. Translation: CAIFPPPAGGEETQYF.

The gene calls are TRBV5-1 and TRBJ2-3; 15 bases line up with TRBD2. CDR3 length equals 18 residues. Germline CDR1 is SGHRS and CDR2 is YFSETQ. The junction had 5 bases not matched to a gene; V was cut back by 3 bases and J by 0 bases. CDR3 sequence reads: CASSSGLAGGTSTDTQYF. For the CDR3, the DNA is TGCGCCAGCAGCTCGGGACTAGCGGGGGGAACTAGCACAGATACGCAGTATTTT.

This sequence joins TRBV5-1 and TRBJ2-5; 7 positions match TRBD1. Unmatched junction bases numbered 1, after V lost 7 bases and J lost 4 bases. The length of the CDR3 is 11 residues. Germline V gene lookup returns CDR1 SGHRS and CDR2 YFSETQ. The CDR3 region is CASGDRETQYF. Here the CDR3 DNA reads TGCGCCAGCGGGGACAGAGAGACCCAGTACTTC.

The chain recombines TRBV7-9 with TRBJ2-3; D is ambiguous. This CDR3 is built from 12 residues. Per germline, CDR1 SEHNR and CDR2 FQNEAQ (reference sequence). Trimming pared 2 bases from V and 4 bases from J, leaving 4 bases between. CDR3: CASSLTADTQYF. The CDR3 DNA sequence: TGTGCCAGCAGCTTAACGGCAGATACGCAGTATTTT.

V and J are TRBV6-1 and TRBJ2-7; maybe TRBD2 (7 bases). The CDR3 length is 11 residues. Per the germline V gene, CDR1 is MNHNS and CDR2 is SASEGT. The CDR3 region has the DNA TGTGCAGGGGGGGAATACTACGAGCAGTACTTC. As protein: CAGGEYYEQYF.

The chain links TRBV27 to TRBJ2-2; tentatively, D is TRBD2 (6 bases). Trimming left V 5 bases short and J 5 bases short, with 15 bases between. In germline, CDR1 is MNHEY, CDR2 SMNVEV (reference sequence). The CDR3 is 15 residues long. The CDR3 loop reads CASSGLRGFTGELFF. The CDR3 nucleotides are TGTGCCAGCAGTGGATTGCGGGGTTTTACCGGGGAGCTGTTTTTT.

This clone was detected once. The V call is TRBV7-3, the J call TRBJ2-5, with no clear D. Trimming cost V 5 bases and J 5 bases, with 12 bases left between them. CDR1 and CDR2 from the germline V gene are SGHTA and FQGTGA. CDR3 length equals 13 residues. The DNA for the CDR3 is TGTGCCAGCAGCCAGTTTACCGGGGAGACCCAGTACTTC. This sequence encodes CASSQFTGETQYF. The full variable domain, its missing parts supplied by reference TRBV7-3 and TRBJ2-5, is GAGVSQTPSNKVTEKGKYVELRCDPISGHTALYWYRQSLGQGPEFLIYFQGTGAADDSGLPNDRFFAVRPEGSVSTLKIQRTERGDSAVYLCASSQFTGETQYFGPGTRLLVL.

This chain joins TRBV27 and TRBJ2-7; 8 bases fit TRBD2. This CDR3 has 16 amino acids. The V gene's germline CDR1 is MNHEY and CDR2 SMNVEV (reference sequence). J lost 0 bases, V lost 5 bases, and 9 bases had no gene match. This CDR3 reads CASSPSQRGYSYEQYF. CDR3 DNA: TGTGCCAGCAGTCCCTCGCAGCGGGGGTACTCCTACGAGCAGTACTTC.

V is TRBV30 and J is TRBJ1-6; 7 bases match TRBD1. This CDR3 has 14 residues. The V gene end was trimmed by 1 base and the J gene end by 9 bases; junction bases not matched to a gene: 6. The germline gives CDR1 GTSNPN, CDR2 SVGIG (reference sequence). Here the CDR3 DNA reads TGTGCCTGGAGTGCAACAGGGGCAATTTCACCCCTCCACTTT. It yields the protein CAWSATGAISPLHF.

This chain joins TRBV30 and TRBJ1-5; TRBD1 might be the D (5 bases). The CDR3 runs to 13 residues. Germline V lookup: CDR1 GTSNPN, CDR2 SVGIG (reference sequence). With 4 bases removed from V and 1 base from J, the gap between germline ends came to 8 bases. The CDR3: CAWKGQSNQPQHF. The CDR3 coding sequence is TGTGCCTGGAAGGGGCAGAGCAATCAGCCCCAGCATTTT.

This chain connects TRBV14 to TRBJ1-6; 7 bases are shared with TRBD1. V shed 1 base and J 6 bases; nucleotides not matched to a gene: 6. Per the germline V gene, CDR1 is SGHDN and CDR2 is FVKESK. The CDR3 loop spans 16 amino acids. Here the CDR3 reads CASSQGGGTVNSPLHF. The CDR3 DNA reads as TGTGCCAGCAGCCAAGGAGGGGGGACAGTTAATTCACCCCTCCACTTT.

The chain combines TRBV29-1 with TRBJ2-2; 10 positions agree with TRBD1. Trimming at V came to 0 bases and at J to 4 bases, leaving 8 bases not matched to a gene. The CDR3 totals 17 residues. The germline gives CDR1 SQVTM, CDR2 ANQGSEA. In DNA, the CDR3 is TGCAGCGTTGAAGACAGGGGGACAGGGGCGGGCACCGGGGAGCTGTTTTTT. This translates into CSVEDRGTGAGTGELFF.

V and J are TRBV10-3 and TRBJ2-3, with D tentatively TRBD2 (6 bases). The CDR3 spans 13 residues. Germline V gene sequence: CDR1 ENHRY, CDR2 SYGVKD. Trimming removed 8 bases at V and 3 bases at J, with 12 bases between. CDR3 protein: CAIGAGRTDTQYF. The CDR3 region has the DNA TGTGCCATCGGAGCGGGTAGGACAGATACGCAGTATTTT.

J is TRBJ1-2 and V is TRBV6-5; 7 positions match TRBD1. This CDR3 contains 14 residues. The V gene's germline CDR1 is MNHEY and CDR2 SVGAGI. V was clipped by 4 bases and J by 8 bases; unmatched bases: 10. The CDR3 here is CASSFRQGLGGYTF. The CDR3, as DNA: TGTGCCAGCAGTTTTAGACAGGGCCTGGGGGGCTACACCTTC.

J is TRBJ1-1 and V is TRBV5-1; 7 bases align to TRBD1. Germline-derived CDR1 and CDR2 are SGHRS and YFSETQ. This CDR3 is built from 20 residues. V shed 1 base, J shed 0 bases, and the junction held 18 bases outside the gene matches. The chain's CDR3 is CASSLSHTGTDLFMNTEAFF. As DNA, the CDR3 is TGCGCCAGCAGCTTGTCACACACCGGGACAGACCTTTTCATGAACACTGAAGCTTTCTTT.

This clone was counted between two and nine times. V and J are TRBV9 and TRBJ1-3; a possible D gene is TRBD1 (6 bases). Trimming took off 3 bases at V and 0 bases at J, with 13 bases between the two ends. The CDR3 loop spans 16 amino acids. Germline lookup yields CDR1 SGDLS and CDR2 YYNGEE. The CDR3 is CASSAKQGISGNTIYF. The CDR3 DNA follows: TGTGCCAGCAGCGCCAAACAGGGAATCTCTGGAAACACCATATATTTT.

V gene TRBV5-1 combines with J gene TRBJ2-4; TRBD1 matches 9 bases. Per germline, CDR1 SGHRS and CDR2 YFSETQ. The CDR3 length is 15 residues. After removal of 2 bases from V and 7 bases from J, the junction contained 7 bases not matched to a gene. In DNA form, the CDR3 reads TGCGCCAGCAGCTTTCCGGGACAGGGCAAGAACATTCAGTACTTC. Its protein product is CASSFPGQGKNIQYF.

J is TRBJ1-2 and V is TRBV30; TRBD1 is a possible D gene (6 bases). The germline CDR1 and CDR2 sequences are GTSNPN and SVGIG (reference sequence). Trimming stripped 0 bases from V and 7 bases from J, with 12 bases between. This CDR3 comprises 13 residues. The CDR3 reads CAWSVQGRSGYTF. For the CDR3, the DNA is TGTGCCTGGAGTGTACAGGGTCGATCTGGCTACACCTTC.

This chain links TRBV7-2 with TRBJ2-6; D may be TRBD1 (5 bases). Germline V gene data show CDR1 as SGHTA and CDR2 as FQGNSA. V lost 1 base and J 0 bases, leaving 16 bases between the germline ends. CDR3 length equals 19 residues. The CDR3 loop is CASSLVRQLIGSGANVLTF. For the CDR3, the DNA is TGTGCCAGCAGCTTAGTAAGACAGTTAATTGGCTCTGGGGCCAACGTCCTGACTTTC.

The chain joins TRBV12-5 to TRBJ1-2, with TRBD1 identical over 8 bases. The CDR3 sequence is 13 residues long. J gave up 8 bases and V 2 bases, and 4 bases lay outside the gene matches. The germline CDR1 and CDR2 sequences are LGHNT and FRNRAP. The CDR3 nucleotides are TGTGCTAGTGGTTTGTCGACAGGGGTCGGCTACACCTTC. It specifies CASGLSTGVGYTF. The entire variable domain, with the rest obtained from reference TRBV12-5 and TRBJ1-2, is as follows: DARVTQTPRHKVTEMGQEVTMRCQPILGHNTVFWYRQTMMQGLELLAYFRNRAPLDDSGMPKDRFSAEMPDATLATLKIQPSEPRDSAVYFCASGLSTGVGYTFGSGTRLTVV.

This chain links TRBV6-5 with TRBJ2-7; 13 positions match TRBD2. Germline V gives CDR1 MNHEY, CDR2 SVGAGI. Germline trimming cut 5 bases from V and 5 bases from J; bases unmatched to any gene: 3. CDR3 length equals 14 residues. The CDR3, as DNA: TGTGCCAGCAGTCGACTAGCGGGGGGCAACGAGCAGTACTTC. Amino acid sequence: CASSRLAGGNEQYF.

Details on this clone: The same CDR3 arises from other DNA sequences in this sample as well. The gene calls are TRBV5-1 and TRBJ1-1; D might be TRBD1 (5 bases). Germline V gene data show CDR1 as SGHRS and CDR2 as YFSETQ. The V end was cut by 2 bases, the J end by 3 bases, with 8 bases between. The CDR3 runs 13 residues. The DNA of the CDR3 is TGCGCCAGCAGCTTAGCAGGGCACACTGAAGCTTTCTTT. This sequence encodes CASSLAGHTEAFF.

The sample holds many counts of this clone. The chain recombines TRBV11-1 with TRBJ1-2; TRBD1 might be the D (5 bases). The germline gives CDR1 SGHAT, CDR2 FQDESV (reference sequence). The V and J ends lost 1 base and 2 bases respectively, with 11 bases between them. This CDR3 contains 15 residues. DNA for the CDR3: TGTGCCAGCAGCTTAGGTGTACAGGCGAACTATGGCTACACCTTC. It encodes CASSLGVQANYGYTF.

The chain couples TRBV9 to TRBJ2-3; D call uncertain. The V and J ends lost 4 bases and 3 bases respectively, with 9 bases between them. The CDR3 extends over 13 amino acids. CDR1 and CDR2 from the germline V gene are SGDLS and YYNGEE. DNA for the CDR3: TGTGCCAGCAGCCCTCCGCGGACAGATACGCAGTATTTT. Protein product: CASSPPRTDTQYF.